This T cell receptor beta chain derives from a study of T cell responses to AZD1222 COVID-19 vaccine. Study observations and caveats: Two AZD1222 administrations were followed by greater Spike-specific TCR breadth and depth.

Concerning this clone: Its antigen is currently unknown.

TCRdb's copy holds only in-frame clones and misses some; the assay was immunoSEQ multiplex PCR. The data contain more than 85,000 clones, about 90% of them singletons. This TCR came from an adult in good health. Sequences were derived from peripheral blood, sampled on day 0 of AZD1222 vaccination.

The CDR3: CASSLHRGLNEKLFF. The CDR3 bases are TGCGCCAGCAGCCTACACAGGGGACTTAATGAAAAACTGTTTTTT. J is TRBJ1-4 and V is TRBV23-1; the match to TRBD1 covers 7 bases. TRBV23-1 is labeled an ORF, and its function is uncertain. This CDR3 is built from 15 residues. Trimming cost V 6 bases and J 4 bases; bases outside gene matches: 8.